This record looks at one T cell receptor beta chain sequence and its context. What antigen it recognizes has not been identified. No much larger clone exists at a distance of one base, and base qualities are not known. The record originates from a study of blood T cell repertoires in COVID-19 (dated by TCRdb to 2018 to 2021). With regard to the full study: The collaborator samples originated in the United States, Italy and Spain and spanned the acute and convalescent phases of COVID-19. The material from the prospective study consisted of cDNA or gDNA derived from T cells, B-cell-depleted T cells, or PBMCs. The dataset comprised deeply sampled blood TCRbeta repertoires from subjects exposed to, actively infected with, or recovered from COVID-19. The repertoires were released in a freely available public database intended as a resource for research on the immune response to SARS-CoV-2. Samples were obtained from the ongoing ImmuneRACE study (first 160 participants) and from 1,000 to 1,500 subjects provided by 6 global collaborators. The sample metadata nearly always contained a de-identified subject ID, COVID-19 status, age in years and sex. Where available, HLA class I and class II types were obtained from metadata supplied by the sample provider rather than from assay-based typing.

TCRbeta CDR3 regions were amplified from genomic DNA using the immunoSEQ Assay, a bias-controlled multiplex PCR. The paper's data handling went like this. The number of nucleated cells in each sample was estimated from the amplification of reference gene primers within the assay. To quantify the absolute abundance of each unique TCRbeta CDR3 rearrangement, sequence reads were collapsed and filtered. For each sample, productive Simpson clonality was calculated by taking the square root of Simpson's diversity index across productive rearrangements. As stored in TCRdb, this immuneACCESS dataset retains in-frame rearrangements with V and J assigned. A fraction of the clones does not appear; measured against another copy, unresolved V genes explain less than half of the discrepancy, and the remainder lacks a known reason. V and J calls and clone size are copied from that table; D and trimming were computed from the DNA. A total of 100,000 to 110,000 clones appear in this sample, roughly 79% of them only once. The ten largest clones add up to approximately 31% of the sample.

Collaborating institutions collected whole blood in K2EDTA tubes following their own protocols. For TCRbeta analysis, collaborator samples were shipped as frozen whole blood, as isolated PBMCs, or as DNA extracted from either sample type. Between the V and J ends, shortened by 6 bases and 7 bases respectively, the junction contains 13 bases. Inclusive of the bounding cysteine and phenylalanine, the CDR3 is 11 residues long. This entry keeps only the CDR3 DNA: 33 bases, framed from base 1. Taken from the germline V gene (reference sequence), the CDR1 and CDR2 loops are DFQATT and SNEGSKA. What the work shows at the level of the full study, not this receptor alone: The amount of clinical and demographic metadata varied by source and participant and was provided uncurated.

The rearrangement combines TRBV20-1 with TRBJ2-7; the D segment cannot be called with confidence. The receptor was isolated from a man in his 70s with active or convalescent COVID-19. The source material was peripheral blood. The sequenced DNA: TGCAGTGCCCCCACCCCTCGGGAGCAGTACTTC. This sequence encodes CSAPTPREQYF.